The clone carrying this TCR beta chain was recorded a few times. The data derive from a study of response to subunit inactivated influenza vaccine. This CDR3 comprises 14 residues. Trimming stripped 0 bases from V and 8 bases from J, with 11 bases between. Germline V gene lookup returns CDR1 DFQATT and CDR2 SNEGSKA (reference sequence). One entry per CDR3 protein, called by TCRdb with MiXCR from the RT-PCR reads. The profile shows about 570,000 distinct CDR3 sequences, 12% of them singletons. The starting material was PBMCs from blood, obtained on the day of vaccination. The J gene is TRBJ1-6, the V gene TRBV20-1; a possible D gene is TRBD1 (5 bases). The source of this sequence is a man aged 50-59 years who received an inactivated influenza vaccine. The CDR3 reads CSARDQGADSPLHF. CDR3 coding DNA: TGCAGTGCTAGAGATCAGGGTGCGGATTCACCCCTCCACTTT.